This T cell receptor (beta chain) originates from a study of blood T cell repertoires in COVID-19. Study details: The United States, Italy and Spain supplied acute and convalescent COVID-19 samples. PBMCs, B-cell-depleted T cells, or T cells were the source of the cDNA or gDNA that made up the material.

The Seattle patients, enrolled during active infection, were followed longitudinally. Produced via immunoSEQ multiplex PCR; TCRdb's table is partial and in-frame only. The sample contains roughly 380,000 clones, about 91% of which appear only once. This CDR3 contains 16 residues. Germline CDR1 is KGHSH and CDR2 is LQKENI. Trimming removed 3 bases at V and 7 bases at J, with 22 bases between. This chain joins TRBV18 and TRBJ2-7, with D tentatively TRBD1 (5 bases). Sequencing was performed on peripheral blood. This receptor was obtained from a woman aged 40 to 55 with COVID-19, enrolled during active disease. The chain's CDR3 is CASSPLGQPLTGEQYF. In DNA, the CDR3 is TGTGCCAGCTCACCCCTCGGACAACCTCTTACCGGGGAGCAGTACTTC. The complete variable domain, with remaining parts taken from reference TRBV18 and TRBJ2-7, reads NAGVMQNPRHLVRRRGQEARLRCSPMKGHSHVYWYRQLPEEGLKFMVYLQKENIIDESGMPKERFSAEFPKEGPSILRIQQVVRGDSAAYFCASSPLGQPLTGEQYFGPGTRLTVT.